This TCR beta chain was captured in a study of beta chain features in type 1 diabetes. Sequencing targeted expressed TCRB transcripts, as all isolated RNA had been reverse transcribed. Measured with immunoSEQ multiplex PCR; TCRdb has only the in-frame clones, and not every one. The data show 30,000 to 40,000 clones, 55% to 70% seen once. Trimming at V came to 7 bases and at J to 2 bases, leaving 6 bases not matched to a gene. Germline loops: CDR1 LNHDA, CDR2 SQIVND (reference sequence). There are 14 residues in the CDR3. Sequenced input: Tregs from blood. The chain couples TRBV19 to TRBJ2-7; 9 bases line up with TRBD1. The clonotype comes from a woman in her 30s in good health. CDR3 DNA sequence: TGTGCCAGTATGAGAGGACAGGGGCCCTACGAGCAGTACTTC. This gives the protein CASMRGQGPYEQYF.